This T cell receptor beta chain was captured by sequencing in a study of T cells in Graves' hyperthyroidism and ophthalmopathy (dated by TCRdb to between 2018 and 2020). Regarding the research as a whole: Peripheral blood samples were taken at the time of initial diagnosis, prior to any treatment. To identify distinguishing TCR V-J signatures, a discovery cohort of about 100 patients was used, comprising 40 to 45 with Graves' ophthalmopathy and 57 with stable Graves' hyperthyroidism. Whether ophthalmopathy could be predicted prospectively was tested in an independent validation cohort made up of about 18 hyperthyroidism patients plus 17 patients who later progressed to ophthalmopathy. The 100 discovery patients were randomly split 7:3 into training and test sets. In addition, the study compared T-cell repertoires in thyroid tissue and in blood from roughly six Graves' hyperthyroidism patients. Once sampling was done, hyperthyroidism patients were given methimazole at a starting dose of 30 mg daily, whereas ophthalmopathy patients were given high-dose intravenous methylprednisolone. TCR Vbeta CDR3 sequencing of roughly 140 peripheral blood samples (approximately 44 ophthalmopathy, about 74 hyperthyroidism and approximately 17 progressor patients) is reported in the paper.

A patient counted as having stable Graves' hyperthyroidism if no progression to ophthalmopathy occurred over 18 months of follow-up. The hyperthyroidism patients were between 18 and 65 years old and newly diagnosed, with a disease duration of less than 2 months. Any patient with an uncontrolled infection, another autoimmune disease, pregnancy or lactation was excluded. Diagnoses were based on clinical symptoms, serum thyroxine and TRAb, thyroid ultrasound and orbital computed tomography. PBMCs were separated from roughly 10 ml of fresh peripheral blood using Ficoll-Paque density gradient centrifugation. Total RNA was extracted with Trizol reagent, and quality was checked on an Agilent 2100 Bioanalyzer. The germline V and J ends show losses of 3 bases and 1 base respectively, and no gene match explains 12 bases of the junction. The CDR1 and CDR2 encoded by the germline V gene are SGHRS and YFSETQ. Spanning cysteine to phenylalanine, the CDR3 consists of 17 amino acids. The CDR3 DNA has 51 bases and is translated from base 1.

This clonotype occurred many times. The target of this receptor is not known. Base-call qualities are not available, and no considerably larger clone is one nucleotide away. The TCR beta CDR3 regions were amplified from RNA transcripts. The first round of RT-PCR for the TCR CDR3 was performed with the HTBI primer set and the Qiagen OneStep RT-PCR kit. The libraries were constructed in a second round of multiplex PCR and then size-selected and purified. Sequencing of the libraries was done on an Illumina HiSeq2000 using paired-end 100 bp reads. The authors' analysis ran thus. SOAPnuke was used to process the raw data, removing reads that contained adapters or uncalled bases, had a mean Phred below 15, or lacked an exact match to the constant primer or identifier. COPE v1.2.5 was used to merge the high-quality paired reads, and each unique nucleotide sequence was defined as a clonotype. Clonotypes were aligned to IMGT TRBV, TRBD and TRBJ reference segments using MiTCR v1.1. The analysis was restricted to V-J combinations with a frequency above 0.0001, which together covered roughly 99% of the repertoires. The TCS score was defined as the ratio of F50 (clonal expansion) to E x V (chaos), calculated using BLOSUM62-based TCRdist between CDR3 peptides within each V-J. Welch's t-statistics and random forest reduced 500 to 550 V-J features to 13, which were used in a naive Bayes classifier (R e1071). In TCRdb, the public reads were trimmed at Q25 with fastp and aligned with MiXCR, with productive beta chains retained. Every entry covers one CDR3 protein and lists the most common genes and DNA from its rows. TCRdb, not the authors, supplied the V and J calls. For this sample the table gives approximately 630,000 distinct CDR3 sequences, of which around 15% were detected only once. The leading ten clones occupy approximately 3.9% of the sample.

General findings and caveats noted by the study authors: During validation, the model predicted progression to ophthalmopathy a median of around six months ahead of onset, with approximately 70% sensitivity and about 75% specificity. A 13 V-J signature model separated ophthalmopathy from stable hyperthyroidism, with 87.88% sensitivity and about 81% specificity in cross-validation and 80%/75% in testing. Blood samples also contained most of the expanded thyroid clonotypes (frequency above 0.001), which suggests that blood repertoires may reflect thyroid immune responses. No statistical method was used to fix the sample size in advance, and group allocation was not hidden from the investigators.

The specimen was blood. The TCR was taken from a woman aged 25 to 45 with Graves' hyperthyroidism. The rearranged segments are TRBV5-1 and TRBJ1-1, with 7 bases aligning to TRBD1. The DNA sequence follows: TGCGCCAGCAGCTGGCTGGACAGGTCTGCGTCGAACACTGAAGCTTTCTTT. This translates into CASSWLDRSASNTEAFF.